The source of this TCR beta chain is a study of blood T cell repertoires in COVID-19 (dated by TCRdb to the early 2020s). With respect to the entire study: The collaborator samples originated in the United States, Italy and Spain and spanned the acute and convalescent phases of COVID-19. The material from the prospective study consisted of cDNA or gDNA derived from T cells, B-cell-depleted T cells, or PBMCs. Subjects who had been exposed to COVID-19, were actively infected with it, or had recovered from it provided the deeply sampled blood TCRbeta repertoires that made up the dataset. The repertoires were made available in a free public database intended to serve as a resource for research on the immune response to SARS-CoV-2. The samples were drawn from two sources: the first 160 participants of the ongoing ImmuneRACE study, and 1,200 or so subjects contributed by 6 global collaborators. A de-identified subject ID, COVID-19 status, age in years and sex were almost always included in the sample metadata. Where available, HLA class I and class II types were taken from metadata supplied by the sample provider and were not determined by assay-based typing.

TCRbeta CDR3 regions were amplified from genomic DNA by means of the immunoSEQ Assay, a bias-controlled multiplex PCR. The original methods were these. The number of nucleated cells in each sample was estimated from the amplification of reference gene primers within the assay. To quantify the absolute abundance of each unique TCRbeta CDR3 rearrangement, sequence reads were collapsed and filtered. For each sample, productive Simpson clonality was calculated as the square root of Simpson's diversity index over productive rearrangements. The immuneACCESS repertoire file appears here via TCRdb, limited to in-frame rearrangements. These files lack a portion of the clones; in checked studies, under half of the deficit traces to unresolved V genes, and the cause of the others is not known. V and J calls and clone size come straight from that table; D and trimming were deduced from the DNA. A total of hundreds of thousands of clones appear in this sample, roughly 86% of them only once. About 3% of the sample goes to the ten largest clones.

A note on this clone: Its binding antigen is unknown. No clone much larger than this one lies a single base away; base qualities are absent.

Overall results and qualifications from the work: The amount of clinical and demographic metadata varied by source and participant and was provided uncurated.

Collaborating institutions collected whole blood in K2EDTA tubes following their own protocols. Collaborator samples were shipped for TCRbeta analysis as frozen whole blood, isolated PBMCs, or DNA extracted from either sample type. Source material: peripheral blood. This clonotype originated in a human donor in a cohort sampled during active COVID-19.

The DNA reads TGCGCCAGCAACCCCGTACTCCTAGGGGTGTCTGGCTACACCTTC. Protein translation: CASNPVLLGVSGYTF. The rearranged segments are TRBV4-1 and TRBJ1-2; a tentative D call is TRBD1 (5 bases match). From cysteine to phenylalanine, the CDR3 is 15 amino acids long. Only CDR3 DNA is held: 45 bases, read in frame from base 1. Cut back by 7 bases and 7 bases, the V and J ends lie 22 bases apart. For CDR1 and CDR2, the germline V gene lists MGHRA and YSYEKL.